The entry that follows covers one TCR beta chain sequence. Its antigen is not identified. This CDR3 region has 15 residues. V lost 10 bases and J lost 2, with 19 bases in between. Germline CDR1 is MDHEN and CDR2 is SYDVKM. This entry comes from a study of cytomegalovirus exposure and HLA in healthy donors. Study findings and constraints: CMV serostatus was the only immune exposure information that was available. Analysis was carried out at a later point, and it linked a missense DCLRE1C variant to TCR beta V- and J-gene trimming. Later analysis revealed greater clonal expansion in HLA-associated TCR beta chains than in equally common others.

Primers for the PCR totalled 60 Vbeta and 13 Jbeta. Sequencing was performed with immunoSEQ multiplex PCR; in TCRdb, only in-frame clones are kept and a portion is missing. The sample includes some 40,000 clones, 74% seen only once; the top ten take about 6%. Healthy bone marrow donors made up the cohort. This receptor was obtained from a man between 25 and 39 years old in good health and CMV-seronegative. Material for sequencing was PBMCs. This rearrangement joins TRBV28 to TRBJ2-3; tentative D call: TRBD2 (5 bases). The CDR3 loop is CATGYGSSSTDTQYF. CDR3 coding DNA: TGTGCCACCGGATATGGGAGCAGCTCCACAGATACGCAGTATTTT. Drawing the rest from reference TRBV28 and TRBJ2-3, the complete variable domain is DVKVTQSSRYLVKRTGEKVFLECVQDMDHENMFWYRQDPGLGLRLIYFSYDVKMKEKGDIPEGYSVSREKKERFSLILESASTNQTSMYLCATGYGSSSTDTQYFGPGTRLTVL.